The clone carrying this T cell receptor (beta chain) came up a few times. The target antigen is unknown. J was trimmed by 4 bases and V by 4 bases; bases with no gene match: 18. The CDR3 is 18 residues long. Germline CDR1 and CDR2: SQVTM and ANQGSEA. The data are from a study of molecular identifiers for immune sequencing clone quantification. Study-wide results and caveats: Clones of above 20 RNA copies carried over 98% of effector molecules; in naive cells they carried under 1%.

In preparing bulk TCR libraries, previously described methods and listed TCR primers were used. TCRdb reprocessed the PCR reads with MiXCR, giving one entry per CDR3 protein. The sample contains a few hundred thousand distinct CDR3 sequences, 24% of which appear only once. The sequencing input was naive CD8+ T cells from blood, with Jurkat cell RNA spiked in. Subset defined: FACS-sorted CD8+CD4-CCR7+CD45RA+ naive T cells. The rearrangement uses TRBV29-1 and TRBJ2-2, with 7 bases identical to TRBD2. The clonotype was recovered from a human donor in good health. Some libraries in this study had Jurkat cell RNA spiked in. The CDR3 DNA reads TGCAGCGTTGTGACCTATTTGTCGGCGGGAGATCGCACCGGGGAGCTGTTTTTT. This codes for CSVVTYLSAGDRTGELFF.